One sample yielded the 32 T cell receptor beta chains listed below, sequenced in a study of control samples from healthy donors and cancer patients. Assay: immunoSEQ multiplex PCR; the TCRdb copy retains only in-frame clones and omits some. This sample has approximately 190,000 clones; approximately 90% occur once, and the top ten carry 1.5% to 2%. The sequencing input was blood. The receptors derive from a man aged 25 to 40 in good health.

The rearrangement joins TRBV27 to TRBJ2-5; TRBD1 matches 7 bases. This CDR3 contains 15 residues. The V gene's germline CDR1 is MNHEY and CDR2 SMNVEV (reference sequence). Germline trimming cut 2 bases from V and 4 bases from J; bases unmatched to any gene: 7. The CDR3 loop reads CASSLNRDSLETQYF. CDR3 in DNA: TGTGCCAGCAGTTTAAACCGGGACAGTTTAGAGACCCAGTACTTC.

The rearrangement links TRBV10-3 to TRBJ1-1; D gene unclear. In germline, CDR1 is ENHRY, CDR2 SYGVKD. The CDR3 is 13 amino acids. Trimming cost V 4 bases and J 6 bases, with 12 bases left between them. The CDR3 here is CAISVGMQAEAFF. Written as DNA, the CDR3 is TGTGCCATCAGTGTGGGGATGCAGGCTGAAGCTTTCTTT.

V usage is TRBV30 and J usage is TRBJ1-4; maybe TRBD1 (5 bases). Germline lookup yields CDR1 GTSNPN and CDR2 SVGIG (reference sequence). This CDR3 spans 13 amino acids. Deletions cut 1 base from V and 8 bases from J, with 11 bases between. CDR3 coding DNA: TGTGCCTGGAGTGGACAGATATTGGAAAAACTGTTTTTT. Translating it yields CAWSGQILEKLFF.

This chain connects TRBV6-4 to TRBJ2-1, with 7 bases matching TRBD1. V shed 3 bases, J shed 6 bases, and the junction held 2 bases outside the gene matches. The CDR3 consists of 13 residues. Looked up from germline, CDR1 is MRHNA and CDR2 is SNTAGT. The CDR3 DNA is TGTGCCAGCAGTGATGACAGGGTCAATGAGCAGTTCTTC. It yields the protein CASSDDRVNEQFF.

The chain links TRBV7-8 to TRBJ2-3; D remains ambiguous. Trimming stripped 0 bases from V and 4 bases from J, with 8 bases between. CDR3 length equals 14 residues. Germline CDR1 reads SGHVS; CDR2 reads FQNEAQ. The CDR3 spells CASSLALKPDTQYF. The CDR3 DNA follows: TGTGCCAGCAGCTTAGCGCTGAAGCCAGATACGCAGTATTTT.

This chain links TRBV4-2 with TRBJ2-5; 10 bases agree with TRBD2. The ends lost 0 bases at V and 9 bases at J; junction bases unmatched: 7. The CDR3 extends over 15 amino acids. The V gene's germline CDR1 is LGHNA and CDR2 YNFKEQ. In nucleotides, the CDR3 is TGTGCCAGCAGCCAAGATAACCAGCGGGGGGGCGCCCAGTACTTC. It encodes CASSQDNQRGGAQYF.

The V call is TRBV29-1, the J call TRBJ1-6; 8 nucleotides match TRBD1. V trimming: 4 bases; J trimming: 14 bases; junction bases outside the gene matches: 7. Germline V lookup: CDR1 SQVTM, CDR2 ANQGSEA. This CDR3 comprises 12 residues. The chain's CDR3 is CSVVGTGGTLHF. CDR3 DNA sequence: TGCAGCGTTGTTGGGACAGGAGGGACCCTCCACTTT.

This clone showed up just once. The chain uses TRBV9 and TRBJ2-3, with 10 bases fitting TRBD2. V dropped 0 bases and J dropped 5; count of bases not matched to a gene: 6. This CDR3 is built from 16 residues. Germline V gene lookup returns CDR1 SGDLS and CDR2 YYNGEE. In DNA form, the CDR3 reads TGTGCCAGCAGCGTAGAGAGCGGGGGGGCCGTAGATACGCAGTATTTT. It codes for CASSVESGGAVDTQYF.

The chain joins TRBV27 to TRBJ1-1; 7 bases line up with TRBD1. Germline assignment: CDR1 MNHEY and CDR2 SMNVEV (reference sequence). The CDR3 is made up of 15 amino acids. J lost 0 bases, V lost 7 bases, and 8 bases had no gene match. In DNA, the CDR3 is TGTGCCAGCAAACGGACAGGTACTTTGAACACTGAAGCTTTCTTT. Encoded protein: CASKRTGTLNTEAFF.

The V call is TRBV11-3, the J call TRBJ2-7; tentative D call: TRBD1 (7 bases). The CDR3 extends over 14 amino acids. Germline CDR1 reads SGHNT; CDR2 reads YENEEA. V lost 5 bases, J lost 6 bases, and 17 bases lay in between. The CDR3 DNA reads as TGTGCCAGCAGCCTCCAGGGGGGTCTTGGCGAGCAGTACTTC. Its translation: CASSLQGGLGEQYF.

V usage is TRBV4-1 and J usage is TRBJ1-4, with D hard to call. From germline, CDR1 is MGHRA and CDR2 YSYEKL. V lost 4 bases, J lost 4 bases, and 16 bases lay in between. This CDR3 has 16 residues. DNA of the CDR3: TGCGCCAGCAGCCGAGTCTATGGCCTGGGTAATGAAAAACTGTTTTTT. Amino acid sequence: CASSRVYGLGNEKLFF.

This clone was recorded only once. V is TRBV9 and J is TRBJ1-2; 7 bases match TRBD1. This CDR3 comprises 14 residues. The junction had 3 bases not matched to a gene; V was cut back by 4 bases and J by 0 bases. The germline CDR1 and CDR2 sequences are SGDLS and YYNGEE. The CDR3 here is CASSSGQPNYGYTF. The DNA for the CDR3 is TGTGCCAGCAGCTCGGGACAGCCTAACTATGGCTACACCTTC. The variable domain in full, completed from reference TRBV9 and TRBJ1-2, reads DSGVTQTPKHLITATGQRVTLRCSPRSGDLSVYWYQQSLDQGLQFLIQYYNGEERAKGNILERFSAQQFPDLHSELNLSSLELGDSALYFCASSSGQPNYGYTFGSGTRLTVV.

The J gene is TRBJ2-1, the V gene TRBV5-1; 7 positions match TRBD1. From germline, CDR1 is SGHRS and CDR2 YFSETQ. The CDR3 extends over 16 amino acids. The ends lost 0 bases at V and 5 bases at J; junction bases unmatched: 8. The CDR3 bases are TGCGCCAGCAGCTTGGGGTTTCGGGGACAGAACAATGAGCAGTTCTTC. It is translated as CASSLGFRGQNNEQFF.

This clone showed up just a few times. The chain carries TRBV12-3 or TRBV12-4 and TRBJ1-2, with a tentative D call TRBD1 (6 bases). The V end was cut by 5 bases, the J end by 4 bases, with 11 bases between. This CDR3 spans 13 amino acids. Written as DNA, the CDR3 is TGTGCCAGCAGTCGACAGGACATCTATGGCTACACCTTC. This translates into CASSRQDIYGYTF.

The chain links TRBV2 to TRBJ1-5; no reliable D call. V was cut by 6 bases and J by 3 bases, with 9 bases left in between. Germline V lookup: CDR1 SNHLY, CDR2 FYNNEI. This CDR3 has 13 amino acids. CDR3 loop: CASRQVSNQPQHF. CDR3 DNA sequence: TGTGCCAGCAGGCAGGTCTCCAATCAGCCCCAGCATTTT.

V gene TRBV5-1 combines with J gene TRBJ1-2, with D perhaps matching TRBD1 (5 bases). This CDR3 contains 14 residues. Germline values: CDR1 SGHRS, CDR2 YFSETQ. The V and J ends lost 2 bases and 8 bases respectively, with 16 bases between them. CDR3 residues: CASSFRDSTGGYTF. The DNA of the CDR3 is TGCGCCAGCAGCTTCCGGGACTCAACCGGGGGCTACACCTTC. The full variable domain, in which reference TRBV5-1 and TRBJ1-2 provide the parts outside the CDR3, is KAGVTQTPRYLIKTRGQQVTLSCSPISGHRSVSWYQQTPGQGLQFLFEYFSETQRNKGNFPGRFSGRQFSNSRSEMNVSTLELGDSALYLCASSFRDSTGGYTFGSGTRLTVV.

This clone has only one observation. V and J are TRBV19 and TRBJ1-6; the match to TRBD1 covers 8 bases. CDR1 is LNHDA and CDR2 is SQIVND in the germline V gene (reference sequence). CDR3 length: 15 amino acids. The ends lost 5 bases at V and 9 bases at J; junction bases unmatched: 9. In DNA form, the CDR3 reads TGTGCCAGTAGTGGAGACAGGGGAAATGGTTCACCCCTCCACTTT. It yields the protein CASSGDRGNGSPLHF.

V and J are TRBV2 and TRBJ1-4, with TRBD1 matching over 7 bases. V was clipped by 8 bases and J by 8 bases; unmatched bases: 8. The germline CDR1 and CDR2 sequences are SNHLY and FYNNEI. CDR3 length: 13 amino acids. The CDR3 loop is CASRTGGGEKLFF. CDR3 DNA sequence: TGTGCCAGCCGGACAGGCGGGGGCGAAAAACTGTTTTTT.

J is TRBJ2-1 and V is TRBV24-1, with 9 bases matching TRBD1. With 4 bases clipped from V and 4 bases from J, the junction kept 4 bases outside the gene matches. From germline, CDR1 is KGHDR and CDR2 SFDVKD. The CDR3 is 15 amino acids. CDR3 sequence reads: CATSDPTGGYNEQFF. In DNA, the CDR3 is TGTGCCACCAGTGACCCGACAGGGGGATACAATGAGCAGTTCTTC.

Only a few counts were recorded for this clone. The chain has TRBV2 and TRBJ2-7; D gene unclear. V gave up 4 bases and J gave up 5 bases, with 3 bases separating them. Germline V gene lookup returns CDR1 SNHLY and CDR2 FYNNEI. The CDR3 extends over 10 amino acids. The CDR3 loop reads CASSVHEQYF. Here the CDR3 DNA reads TGTGCCAGCAGTGTCCACGAGCAGTACTTC.

A word on this clone: The same CDR3 arises from other DNA sequences in this sample as well. This chain joins TRBV27 and TRBJ1-5; TRBD1 matches 8 bases. V shed 1 base, J shed 2 bases, and the junction held 4 bases outside the gene matches. The CDR3 consists of 16 residues. The germline gives CDR1 MNHEY, CDR2 SMNVEV (reference sequence). CDR3 region: CASSLLSTGGNQPQHF. Written as DNA, the CDR3 is TGTGCCAGCAGTTTATTGTCGACAGGGGGCAATCAGCCCCAGCATTTT.

This CDR3 reads CASSLGTANYGYTF. Here the CDR3 DNA reads TGTGCCAGCAGCTTAGGGACGGCTAACTATGGCTACACCTTC. The rearrangement uses TRBV5-8 and TRBJ1-2; tentative D call: TRBD1 (5 bases). Germline V gene lookup returns CDR1 SGHTS and CDR2 YDEGEE. Trimming stripped 2 bases from V and 0 bases from J, with 8 bases between. This CDR3 has 14 amino acids.

The chain joins TRBV7-6 to TRBJ2-5; 7 nucleotides line up with TRBD1. J gave up 1 base and V 1 base, and 6 bases lay outside the gene matches. The CDR3 spans 16 residues. From germline, CDR1 is SGHVS and CDR2 FNYEAQ. The chain's CDR3 is CASSLGGRGPQETQYF. The DNA for the CDR3 is TGTGCCAGCAGCTTAGGGGGTAGGGGGCCCCAAGAGACCCAGTACTTC.

V and J are TRBV15 and TRBJ2-4, with no clear D. The V gene lost 5 bases and the J gene lost 9 bases, with 2 bases spanning the gap. The germline gives CDR1 LNHNV, CDR2 YYDKDF (reference sequence). The CDR3 covers 9 residues. CDR3 amino acids: CATSRIQYF. The CDR3 coding sequence is TGTGCCACCAGCCGCATTCAGTACTTC.

The chain is built from TRBV9 and TRBJ2-2, with 7 bases aligning to TRBD1. Unmatched junction bases numbered 6, after V lost 3 bases and J lost 4 bases. Germline loops: CDR1 SGDLS, CDR2 YYNGEE. This CDR3 is 15 amino acids long. The CDR3 loop is CASSDRDRSTGELFF. CDR3 DNA sequence: TGTGCCAGCAGCGACCGGGACAGATCCACCGGGGAGCTGTTTTTT.

V usage is TRBV27 and J usage is TRBJ1-6; no definite D call. CDR1 and CDR2 from the germline V gene are MNHEY and SMNVEV (reference sequence). This CDR3 has 14 amino acids. The ends were cut back, 5 bases at V and 11 bases at J, with 16 bases in the middle. The CDR3 region is CASSLDSVGTPLHF. In DNA form, the CDR3 reads TGTGCCAGCAGTCTAGACTCGGTAGGGACACCCCTCCACTTT.

The chain links TRBV19 to TRBJ2-6; D is uncertain. CDR3 length: 15 amino acids. Germline-derived CDR1 and CDR2 are LNHDA and SQIVND (reference sequence). V dropped 3 bases and J dropped 2 bases, with 8 bases sitting between them. CDR3 DNA: TGTGCCAGTAGTATGATCGAAACTGGGGCCAACGTCCTGACTTTC. This translates into CASSMIETGANVLTF.

The chain recombines TRBV27 with TRBJ2-1; TRBD1 is a possible D gene (5 bases). V shed 5 bases and J shed 4 bases, with 9 bases lying between them. CDR3 size: 13 residues. Germline-derived CDR1 and CDR2 are MNHEY and SMNVEV (reference sequence). The CDR3 spells CASSATAYNEQFF. The CDR3 DNA reads as TGTGCCAGCAGTGCGACAGCTTACAATGAGCAGTTCTTC.

The V gene is TRBV7-9, the J gene TRBJ2-7; TRBD1 matches at 8 bases. V shed 4 bases, J shed 2 bases, and the junction held 7 bases outside the gene matches. Germline V gene data show CDR1 as SEHNR and CDR2 as FQNEAQ (reference sequence). The CDR3 runs to 15 residues. The CDR3, as DNA: TGTGCCAGCAGCTCCTTCAGGGGGCACCCCTACGAGCAGTACTTC. Translation: CASSSFRGHPYEQYF.

V is TRBV28 and J is TRBJ2-7; no clear D gene. The germline V gene encodes CDR1 MDHEN and CDR2 SYDVKM. The CDR3 has 13 residues. With 2 bases removed from V and 0 bases from J, the gap between germline ends came to 5 bases. The CDR3 region has the DNA TGTGCCAGCAGTTTAACCCCCTCCTACGAGCAGTACTTC. Its translation is CASSLTPSYEQYF.

The chain has TRBV10-3 and TRBJ2-7; D perhaps matches TRBD2 (6 bases). This CDR3 has 18 amino acids. CDR1 ENHRY and CDR2 SYGVKD come from the germline V gene. Deletions cut 0 bases from V and 2 bases from J, with 20 bases between. CDR3 region: CAISESMIDLAATYEQYF. In DNA, the CDR3 is TGTGCCATCAGTGAGTCGATGATAGATTTAGCGGCGACCTACGAGCAGTACTTC.

The DNA of the CDR3 is TGTGCCAGCAGGCCTCCTAGCGGGGGACCGAGTTATGAGCAGTTCTTC. Its translation is CASRPPSGGPSYEQFF. The gene calls are TRBV5-4 and TRBJ2-1, with 10 bases matching TRBD2. The CDR3 loop spans 16 amino acids. Germline-derived CDR1 and CDR2 are SGHNT and YYREEE (reference sequence). Germline trimming cut 5 bases from V and 8 bases from J; bases unmatched to any gene: 13.